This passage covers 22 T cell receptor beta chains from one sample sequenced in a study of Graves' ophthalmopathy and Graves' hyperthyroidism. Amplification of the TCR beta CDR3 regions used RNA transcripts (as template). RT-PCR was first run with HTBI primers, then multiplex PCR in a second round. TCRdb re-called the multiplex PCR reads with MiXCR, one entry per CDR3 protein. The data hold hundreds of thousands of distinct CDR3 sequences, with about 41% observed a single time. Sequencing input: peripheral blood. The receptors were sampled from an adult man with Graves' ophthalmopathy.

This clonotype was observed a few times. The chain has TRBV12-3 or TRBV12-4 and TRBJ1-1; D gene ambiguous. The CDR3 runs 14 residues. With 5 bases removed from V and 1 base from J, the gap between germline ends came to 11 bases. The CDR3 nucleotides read TGTGCCAGCAGTCCCCGGATACAGAACACTGAAGCTTTCTTT. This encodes CASSPRIQNTEAFF.

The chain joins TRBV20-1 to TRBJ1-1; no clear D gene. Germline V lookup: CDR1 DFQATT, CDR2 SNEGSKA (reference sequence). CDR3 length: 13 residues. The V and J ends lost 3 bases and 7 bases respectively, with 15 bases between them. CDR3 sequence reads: CSASRHSRHEAFF. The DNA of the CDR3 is TGCAGTGCTAGTCGCCACAGTAGGCATGAAGCTTTCTTT.

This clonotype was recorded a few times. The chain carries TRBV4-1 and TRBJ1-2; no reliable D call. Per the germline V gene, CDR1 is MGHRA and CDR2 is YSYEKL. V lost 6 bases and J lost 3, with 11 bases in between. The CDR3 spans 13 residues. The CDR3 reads CASRERLDYGYTF. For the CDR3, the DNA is TGCGCCAGCAGGGAACGGTTGGACTATGGCTACACCTTC.

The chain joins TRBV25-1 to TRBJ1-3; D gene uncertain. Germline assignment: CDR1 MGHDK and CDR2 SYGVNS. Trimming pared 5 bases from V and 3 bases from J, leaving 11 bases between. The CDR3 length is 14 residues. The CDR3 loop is CASSYSNSGNTIYF. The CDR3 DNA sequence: TGTGCCAGCAGTTACTCGAATAGTGGAAACACCATATATTTT.

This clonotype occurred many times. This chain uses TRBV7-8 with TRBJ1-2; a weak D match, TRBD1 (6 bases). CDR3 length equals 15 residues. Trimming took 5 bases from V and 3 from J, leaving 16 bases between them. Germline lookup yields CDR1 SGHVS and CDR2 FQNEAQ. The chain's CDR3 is CASSPAGGRDYGYTF. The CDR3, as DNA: TGTGCCAGCAGCCCCGCCGGGGGGCGAGACTATGGCTACACCTTC.

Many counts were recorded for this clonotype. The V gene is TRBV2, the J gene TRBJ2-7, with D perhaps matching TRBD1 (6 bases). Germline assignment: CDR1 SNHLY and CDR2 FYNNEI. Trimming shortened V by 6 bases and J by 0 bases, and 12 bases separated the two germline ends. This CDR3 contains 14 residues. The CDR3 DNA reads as TGTGCCAGCAGCGGTAGGGACAACTCCTACGAGCAGTACTTC. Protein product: CASSGRDNSYEQYF. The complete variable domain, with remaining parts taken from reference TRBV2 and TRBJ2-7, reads EPEVTQTPSHQVTQMGQEVILRCVPISNHLYFYWYRQILGQKVEFLVSFYNNEISEKSEIFDDQFSVERPDGSNFTLKIRSTKLEDSAMYFCASSGRDNSYEQYFGPGTRLTVT.

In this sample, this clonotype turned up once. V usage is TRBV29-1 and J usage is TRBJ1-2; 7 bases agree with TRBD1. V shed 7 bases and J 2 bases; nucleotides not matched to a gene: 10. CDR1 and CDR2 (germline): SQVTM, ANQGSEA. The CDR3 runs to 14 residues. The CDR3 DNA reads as TGCAGCGCTCAGCGGGACAGCCTCAACTATGGCTACACCTTC. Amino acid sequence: CSAQRDSLNYGYTF. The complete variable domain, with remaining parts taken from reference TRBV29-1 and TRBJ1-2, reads SAVISQKPSRDICQRGTSLTIQCQVDSQVTMMFWYRQQPGQSLTLIATANQGSEATYESGFVIDKFPISRPNLTFSTLTVSNMSPEDSSIYLCSAQRDSLNYGYTFGSGTRLTVV.

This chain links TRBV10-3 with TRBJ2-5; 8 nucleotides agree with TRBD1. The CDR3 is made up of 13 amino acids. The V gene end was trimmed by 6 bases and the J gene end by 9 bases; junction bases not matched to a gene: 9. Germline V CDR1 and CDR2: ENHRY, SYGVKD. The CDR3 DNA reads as TGTGCCATCAGGGGACAGGACGATCAGCCCCAGTACTTC. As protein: CAIRGQDDQPQYF.

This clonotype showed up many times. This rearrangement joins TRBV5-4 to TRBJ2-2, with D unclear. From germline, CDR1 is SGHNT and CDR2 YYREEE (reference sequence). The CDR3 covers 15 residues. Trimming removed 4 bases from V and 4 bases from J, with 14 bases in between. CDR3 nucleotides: TGTGCCAGCAGCAGGCGCGTCGAACGCACCGGGGAGCTGTTTTTT. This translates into CASSRRVERTGELFF.

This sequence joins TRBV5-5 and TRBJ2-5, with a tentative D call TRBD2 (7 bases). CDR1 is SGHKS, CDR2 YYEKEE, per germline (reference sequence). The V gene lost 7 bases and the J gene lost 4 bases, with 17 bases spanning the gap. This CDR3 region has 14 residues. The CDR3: CASCMGGGGETQYF. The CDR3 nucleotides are TGTGCCAGCTGCATGGGGGGAGGGGGAGAGACCCAGTACTTC.

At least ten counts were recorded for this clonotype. CDR3 DNA sequence: TGTGCCAGCAGTTCAAAGGGACAACTCTATGGCTACACCTTC. Encoded protein: CASSSKGQLYGYTF. The gene calls are TRBV7-9 and TRBJ1-2; possible D gene TRBD1, 6 bases. Trimming stripped 6 bases from V and 4 bases from J, with 15 bases between. The germline CDR1 and CDR2 sequences are SEHNR and FQNEAQ (reference sequence). This CDR3 has 14 amino acids.

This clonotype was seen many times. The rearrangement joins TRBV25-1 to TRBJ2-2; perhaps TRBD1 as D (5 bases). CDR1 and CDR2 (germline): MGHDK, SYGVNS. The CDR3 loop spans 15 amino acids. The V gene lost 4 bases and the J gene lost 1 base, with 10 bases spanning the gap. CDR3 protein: CASSAGRVNTGELFF. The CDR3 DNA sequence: TGTGCCAGCAGTGCTGGCAGGGTGAACACCGGGGAGCTGTTTTTT. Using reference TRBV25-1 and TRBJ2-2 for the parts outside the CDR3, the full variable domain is EADIYQTPRYLVIGTGKKITLECSQTMGHDKMYWYQQDPGMELHLIHYSYGVNSTEKGDLSSESTVSRIRTEHFPLTLESARPSHTSQYLCASSAGRVNTGELFFGEGSRLTVL.

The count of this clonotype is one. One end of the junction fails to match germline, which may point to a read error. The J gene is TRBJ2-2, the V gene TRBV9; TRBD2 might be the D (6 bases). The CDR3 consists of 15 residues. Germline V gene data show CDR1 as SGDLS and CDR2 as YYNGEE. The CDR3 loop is CASSRDSVNTGVLFF. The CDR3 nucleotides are TGCGCCAGCAGCAGGGACTCCGTGAACACCGGGGTGCTGTTTTTT.

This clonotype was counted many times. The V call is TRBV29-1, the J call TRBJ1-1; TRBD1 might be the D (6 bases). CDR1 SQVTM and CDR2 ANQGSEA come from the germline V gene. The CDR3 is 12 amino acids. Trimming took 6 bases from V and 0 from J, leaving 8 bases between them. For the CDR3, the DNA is TGCAGCGTCACAGGGATGAACACTGAAGCTTTCTTT. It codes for CSVTGMNTEAFF.

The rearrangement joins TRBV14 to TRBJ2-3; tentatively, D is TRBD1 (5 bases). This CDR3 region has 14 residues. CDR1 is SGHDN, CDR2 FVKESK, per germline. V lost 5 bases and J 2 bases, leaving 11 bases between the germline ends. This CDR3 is CASSEPRVTDTQYF. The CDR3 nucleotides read TGTGCCAGCAGCGAACCCAGGGTCACAGATACGCAGTATTTT.

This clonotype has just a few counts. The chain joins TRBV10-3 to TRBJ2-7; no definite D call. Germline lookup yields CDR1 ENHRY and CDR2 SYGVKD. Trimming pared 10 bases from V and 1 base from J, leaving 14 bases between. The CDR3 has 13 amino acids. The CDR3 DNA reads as TGTGCCAGCGCACACAGCCTTTCCTACGAGCAGTACTTC. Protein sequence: CASAHSLSYEQYF.

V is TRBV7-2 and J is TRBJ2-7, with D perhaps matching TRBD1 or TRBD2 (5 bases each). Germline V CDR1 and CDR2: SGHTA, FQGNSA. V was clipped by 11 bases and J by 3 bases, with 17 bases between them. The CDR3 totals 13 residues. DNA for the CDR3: TGTGCCTGGGGGTCCCCTTTCAACTACGAGCAGTACTTC. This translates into CAWGSPFNYEQYF.

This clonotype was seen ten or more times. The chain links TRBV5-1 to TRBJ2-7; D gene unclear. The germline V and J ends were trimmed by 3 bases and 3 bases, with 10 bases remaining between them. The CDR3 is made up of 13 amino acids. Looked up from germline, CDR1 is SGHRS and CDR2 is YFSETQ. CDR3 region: CASSSRASYEQYF. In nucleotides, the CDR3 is TGCGCCAGCAGCTCCCGGGCCAGCTACGAGCAGTACTTC. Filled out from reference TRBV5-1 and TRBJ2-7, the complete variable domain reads KAGVTQTPRYLIKTRGQQVTLSCSPISGHRSVSWYQQTPGQGLQFLFEYFSETQRNKGNFPGRFSGRQFSNSRSEMNVSTLELGDSALYLCASSSRASYEQYFGPGTRLTVT.

The CDR3 region is CSAREWGLQYF. CDR3 sequence (DNA): TGCAGTGCTAGAGAATGGGGACTGCAGTACTTC. The V call is TRBV20-1, the J call TRBJ2-7; tentative D call: TRBD2 (6 bases). The CDR3 sequence is 11 residues long. V was clipped by 0 bases and J by 9 bases, with 9 bases between them. Germline loops: CDR1 DFQATT, CDR2 SNEGSKA (reference sequence).

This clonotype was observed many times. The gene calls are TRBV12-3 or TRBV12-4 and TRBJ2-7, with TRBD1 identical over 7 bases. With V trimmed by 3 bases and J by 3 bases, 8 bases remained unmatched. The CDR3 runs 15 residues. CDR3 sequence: CASSLGQPRNYEQYF. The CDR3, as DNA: TGTGCCAGCAGTTTGGGACAGCCCAGAAACTACGAGCAGTACTTC.

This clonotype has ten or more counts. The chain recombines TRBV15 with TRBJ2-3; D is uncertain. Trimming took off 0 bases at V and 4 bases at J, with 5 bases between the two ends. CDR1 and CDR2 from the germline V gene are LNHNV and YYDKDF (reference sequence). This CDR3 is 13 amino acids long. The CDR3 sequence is CATSRDTADTQYF. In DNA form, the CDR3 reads TGTGCCACCAGCAGAGACACGGCAGATACGCAGTATTTT.

CDR3 protein: CASSLAQGSISGYTF. The CDR3 coding sequence is TGCGCCAGCAGCCTAGCCCAGGGTTCTATAAGTGGCTACACCTTC. J is TRBJ1-2 and V is TRBV5-1, with TRBD1 as a possible D gene (5 bases). The CDR3 has 15 amino acids. The V and J ends lost 4 bases and 7 bases respectively, with 20 bases between them. CDR1 is SGHRS and CDR2 is YFSETQ in the germline V gene.